This TCR beta chain was documented in a study of blood T cell repertoires in COVID-19. V lost 2 bases to trimming and J lost 6 bases; unmatched junction nucleotides: 5. The CDR3 totals 15 residues. Germline-derived CDR1 and CDR2 are SNHLY and FYNNEI. Generated by immunoSEQ multiplex PCR, the TCRdb table keeps only in-frame clones and is missing some. The sample lists about 260,000 clones, approximately 90% occurring once. This clone was observed a handful of times. This chain connects TRBV2 to TRBJ1-5, with TRBD1 identical over 9 bases. Input material: peripheral blood. This TCR came from a woman aged 40 to 50 with acute or convalescent COVID-19. In nucleotides, the CDR3 is TGTGCCAGCAGTGAAACAGGGGGCAAGGTTCAGCCCCAGCATTTT. As protein: CASSETGGKVQPQHF.